The next 20 T cell receptor beta chains were all read from a single sample in a study of T cell clonotyping in hematopoietic cell transplantation. The data were produced by immunoSEQ multiplex PCR, yet TCRdb's version contains in-frame clones alone and is incomplete. Seen here are 7,000 to 8,500 clones, 70% to 90% observed once, and the top ten hold approximately 7.7%. The source was PBMCs, collected 100 days after allogeneic stem cell transplant. Every receptor here comes from a young adult male patient who had an allogeneic stem cell transplant from a related donor, so the T cells may come from the graft donor. Some clones in this sample may be carry-over from other donors' samples.

The chain employs TRBV29-1 and TRBJ2-1; the D gene could be TRBD1 or TRBD2 (5 bases each). The V and J ends lost 3 bases and 5 bases respectively, with 20 bases between them. The CDR3 is 16 residues long. Germline V lookup: CDR1 SQVTM, CDR2 ANQGSEA. As DNA, the CDR3 is TGCAGCGTTGAGGGGACCCCGGGGCAGAAAGACAATGAGCAGTTCTTC. This gives the protein CSVEGTPGQKDNEQFF.

The chain employs TRBV19 and TRBJ1-2; D not certain. CDR1 and CDR2 from the germline V gene are LNHDA and SQIVND (reference sequence). Between the trimmed V and J ends, which lost 5 bases and 6 bases, there was a span of 13 bases. The CDR3 runs to 13 residues. DNA for the CDR3: TGTGCCAGTAGTTCCAGAGGGAAGCATGGCTACACCTTC. This translates into CASSSRGKHGYTF. The full variable domain, completed using reference TRBV19 and TRBJ1-2, is DGGITQSPKYLFRKEGQNVTLSCEQNLNHDAMYWYRQDPGQGLRLIYYSQIVNDFQKGDIAEGYSVSREKKESFPLTVTSAQKNPTAFYLCASSSRGKHGYTFGSGTRLTVV.

The chain employs TRBV6-5 and TRBJ2-2; D possibly corresponds to TRBD1 (5 bases). With 8 bases removed from V and 6 bases from J, the gap between germline ends came to 16 bases. CDR1 is MNHEY, CDR2 SVGAGI, per germline. This CDR3 contains 14 residues. Here the CDR3 DNA reads TGTGCCAGCTCTCCCTTGTCCAGGGCCGGGGAGCTGTTTTTT. Translating it yields CASSPLSRAGELFF.

V usage is TRBV5-8 and J usage is TRBJ1-4; weak D call: TRBD1 (6 bases). The CDR3 loop spans 17 amino acids. Deletions cut 3 bases from V and 4 bases from J, with 19 bases between. Germline lookup yields CDR1 SGHTS and CDR2 YDEGEE. The DNA for the CDR3 is TGTGCCAGCAGCTCGGGGGCAGGGACCGTTTTTAATGAAAAACTGTTTTTT. The encoded protein is CASSSGAGTVFNEKLFF.

This chain joins TRBV14 and TRBJ2-3, with TRBD2 matching over 12 bases. The CDR3 spans 17 residues. Germline V gene data show CDR1 as SGHDN and CDR2 as FVKESK. Trimming removed 4 bases from V and 4 bases from J; junction bases left unmatched: 9. The CDR3 bases are TGTGCCAGCAGCCGATATGGACTAGCGGGACCGGCAGATACGCAGTATTTT. Translated: CASSRYGLAGPADTQYF.

The V call is TRBV5-4, the J call TRBJ1-2, with 7 bases fitting TRBD1. This CDR3 region has 19 residues. Per the germline V gene, CDR1 is SGHNT and CDR2 is YYREEE (reference sequence). With V trimmed by 0 bases and J by 4 bases, 18 bases remained unmatched. This CDR3 reads CASSLAFTTAGGGGYGYTF. The CDR3 bases are TGTGCCAGCAGCTTGGCTTTCACCACGGCAGGGGGAGGTGGCTATGGCTACACCTTC.

This rearrangement joins TRBV4-1 to TRBJ2-6; tentatively, D is TRBD1 or TRBD2 (5 bases each). The CDR3 sequence is 16 residues long. The germline V and J ends were trimmed by 0 bases and 3 bases, with 9 bases remaining between them. The germline V gene encodes CDR1 MGHRA and CDR2 YSYEKL. CDR3 nucleotide sequence: TGCGCCAGCAGCCAAGAAGAGGGGCGTGGGGCCAACGTCCTGACTTTC. Translated, it gives CASSQEEGRGANVLTF.

This chain joins TRBV5-1 and TRBJ2-1, with D tentatively TRBD2 (5 bases). Germline V gene lookup returns CDR1 SGHRS and CDR2 YFSETQ. CDR3 length equals 12 residues. V lost 4 bases and J lost 8, with 10 bases in between. CDR3 bases: TGCGCCAGCAGCCGGGATGAGCATGAGCAGTTCTTC. Protein sequence: CASSRDEHEQFF.

This clone turned up a few times. This chain links TRBV11-2 with TRBJ1-2, with D unclear. Germline CDR1 reads SGHAT; CDR2 reads FQNNGV. The length of the CDR3 is 14 residues. Trimming took 1 base from V and 0 from J, leaving 6 bases between them. CDR3 coding DNA: TGTGCCAGCAGCTTAGGCCAAGCTAACTATGGCTACACCTTC. Translated, it gives CASSLGQANYGYTF.

The V and J genes are TRBV11-3 and TRBJ2-5; 7 bases are a match to TRBD1. This CDR3 is 17 amino acids long. The V gene's germline CDR1 is SGHNT and CDR2 YENEEA. The V gene end was trimmed by 5 bases and the J gene end by 0 bases; junction bases not matched to a gene: 12. CDR3 sequence: CASSDGLWQGDQETQYF. The CDR3 DNA follows: TGTGCCAGCAGCGACGGGTTATGGCAGGGGGACCAAGAGACCCAGTACTTC.

This clone was seen a handful of times. CDR3 sequence (DNA): TGCAGCGTTGACAGATCGAACACCGGGGAGCTGTTTTTT. Its protein product is CSVDRSNTGELFF. The genes are TRBV29-1 and TRBJ2-2; no definite D call. V shed 3 bases and J shed 0 bases, with 5 bases lying between them. There are 13 residues in the CDR3. From germline, CDR1 is SQVTM and CDR2 ANQGSEA.

The CDR3 nucleotides read TGTGCCTGGAGTGTTTTGGGCCACACAGATACGCAGTATTTT. It codes for CAWSVLGHTDTQYF. V usage is TRBV30 and J usage is TRBJ2-3, with D unresolved. In germline, CDR1 is GTSNPN, CDR2 SVGIG (reference sequence). This CDR3 comprises 14 residues. V lost 0 bases to trimming and J lost 2 bases, with 9 bases between them.

The chain is built from TRBV4-1 and TRBJ2-5, with a tentative D call TRBD1 (6 bases). Germline V gene lookup returns CDR1 MGHRA and CDR2 YSYEKL. Trimming removed 4 bases from V and 4 bases from J, with 13 bases in between. CDR3 size: 14 residues. The CDR3 sequence is CASSLKTGGETQYF. DNA of the CDR3: TGCGCCAGCAGCCTAAAGACAGGCGGAGAGACCCAGTACTTC.

V is TRBV6-5 and J is TRBJ2-7; 8 nucleotides align to TRBD1. The germline V gene encodes CDR1 MNHEY and CDR2 SVGAGI. The CDR3 has 16 residues. V lost 3 bases to trimming and J lost 2 bases; unmatched junction nucleotides: 9. The CDR3 spells CASSYTGQGNPYEQYF. CDR3 coding DNA: TGTGCCAGCAGTTATACCGGACAGGGAAACCCCTACGAGCAGTACTTC.

The chain employs TRBV4-3 and TRBJ2-1, with D perhaps matching TRBD1 (6 bases). Germline V gives CDR1 LGHNA, CDR2 YSLEER. The CDR3 is 15 residues long. Trimming pared 4 bases from V and 0 bases from J, leaving 10 bases between. This chain's CDR3 is CASSLNRVSYNEQFF. The CDR3 DNA is TGCGCCAGCAGCCTGAACAGGGTCTCCTACAATGAGCAGTTCTTC.

This clone is medium-sized in the sample. V and J are TRBV4-1 and TRBJ1-1; no reliable D call. Germline CDR1 reads MGHRA; CDR2 reads YSYEKL. V was cut by 3 bases and J by 12 bases, with 17 bases left in between. This CDR3 is built from 13 residues. The chain's CDR3 is CASSQLDATVSFF. The CDR3 coding sequence is TGCGCCAGCAGCCAGCTGGACGCGACCGTTTCTTTCTTT.

The rearrangement links TRBV6-1 to TRBJ1-5, with D unclear. Looked up from germline, CDR1 is MNHNS and CDR2 is SASEGT. The CDR3 totals 11 residues. V shed 3 bases and J shed 9 bases, with 6 bases lying between them. The CDR3 bases are TGTGCCAGCAGTGATGAGGTGCCCCAGCATTTT. Encoded protein: CASSDEVPQHF.

The chain carries TRBV11-2 and TRBJ1-1; 9 nucleotides align to TRBD1. Germline V gives CDR1 SGHAT, CDR2 FQNNGV. The CDR3 sequence is 16 residues long. With 2 bases clipped from V and 13 bases from J, the junction kept 17 bases outside the gene matches. The CDR3 loop reads CASSLPNFGTGKIGFF. CDR3 nucleotide sequence: TGTGCCAGCAGCTTACCTAACTTTGGGACAGGGAAGATAGGTTTCTTT.

J is TRBJ2-2 and V is TRBV6-6; D gene ambiguous. From germline, CDR1 is MNHNY and CDR2 SVGAGI (reference sequence). Trimming removed 5 bases at V and 7 bases at J, with 11 bases between. CDR3 length equals 13 residues. The CDR3 loop reads CASSPWSGGELFF. DNA for the CDR3: TGTGCCAGCAGTCCGTGGAGTGGCGGGGAGCTGTTTTTT.

This clone was counted a single time. The chain links TRBV11-3 to TRBJ2-1; 13 nucleotides align to TRBD2. Germline assignment: CDR1 SGHNT and CDR2 YENEEA. The CDR3 is 17 residues long. V lost 4 bases to trimming and J lost 3 bases; unmatched junction nucleotides: 6. The chain's CDR3 is CASSSGGTSGIYNEQFF. The CDR3 bases are TGTGCCAGCAGCTCAGGTGGGACTAGCGGGATCTACAATGAGCAGTTCTTC.